This T cell receptor (beta chain) was identified during a study of OX40 agonist ivuxolimab in advanced cancers. Here immunoSEQ multiplex PCR was the method, and the copy in TCRdb shows in-frame clones only, minus some. The table records around 71,000 clones, about 88% of them present only once. Germline lookup yields CDR1 MNHNY and CDR2 SVGAGI (reference sequence). V was shortened by 6 bases and J by 0 bases, with 5 bases between the two germline ends. This CDR3 spans 13 amino acids. This clone occurred a few times. Antigen unknown. General study points: Low clonal expansion, among the lowest seen, marked partial responders at 0.1-3.0 mg/kg.

The sample in question was CD4+ or CD8+ T cells sorted from blood, obtained in a trial of the OX40 agonist ivuxolimab. The receptor was isolated from an adult with an advanced solid tumor such as melanoma, head and neck, liver or kidney cancer. The chain links TRBV6-6 to TRBJ2-2; D uncertain. The CDR3: CASSQSNTGELFF. CDR3 coding DNA: TGTGCCAGCAGCCAGTCGAACACCGGGGAGCTGTTTTTT.